This TCR beta chain was observed in a study of T cell responses to AZD1222 COVID-19 vaccine. Clones were sequenced by immunoSEQ multiplex PCR, and TCRdb holds only the in-frame ones, with some missing. The repertoire holds 50,000 to 60,000 clones, about 80% seen once, with about 5% in the top ten. This CDR3 has 13 amino acids. V was clipped by 0 bases and J by 4 bases, with 6 bases between them. Germline V gene lookup returns CDR1 KGHSY and CDR2 FQNENV. Specimen: peripheral blood, collected 28 days after the second AZD1222 dose. The origin of this receptor is an adult who received the AZD1222 COVID-19 vaccine. V gene TRBV16 combines with J gene TRBJ1-1; no definite D call. The CDR3 DNA follows: TGTGCCAGCAGCCAATCACACAGCACTGAAGCTTTCTTT. This codes for CASSQSHSTEAFF.